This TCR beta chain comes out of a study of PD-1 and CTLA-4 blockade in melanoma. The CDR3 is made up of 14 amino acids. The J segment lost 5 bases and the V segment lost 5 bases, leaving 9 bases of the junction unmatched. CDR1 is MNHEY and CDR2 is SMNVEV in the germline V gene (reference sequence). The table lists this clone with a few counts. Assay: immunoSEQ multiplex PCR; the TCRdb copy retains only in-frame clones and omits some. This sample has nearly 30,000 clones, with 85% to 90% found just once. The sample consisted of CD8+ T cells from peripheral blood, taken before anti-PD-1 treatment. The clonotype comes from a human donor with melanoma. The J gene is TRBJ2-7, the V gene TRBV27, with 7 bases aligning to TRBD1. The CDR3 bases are TGTGCCAGCAGTACCTCGACAGGGCTCAACGAGCAGTACTTC. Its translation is CASSTSTGLNEQYF.